Listed below are T cell receptor beta chains from one sample, sequenced in a study of T cells in Graves' hyperthyroidism and ophthalmopathy. TCRdb ran MiXCR on the multiplex PCR reads and lists one entry per CDR3 protein. The repertoire holds about 520,000 distinct CDR3 sequences, with approximately 25% as singletons. Sequencing was carried out using blood. The receptors were sampled from a woman in her twenties or thirties with Graves' ophthalmopathy. CDR3s include the opening cysteine and the closing phenylalanine or tryptophan. The D gene is left open where the match is weak. Clone size, where shown, is once, few, many, or a class for clones that have expanded.

v_call	d_call	clone_size	j_call	cdr3_aa	cdr3_nt
TRBV19	-	many	TRBJ2-7	CASSMIGTYEQYF	TGTGCCAGTAGTATGATAGGTACCTACGAGCAGTACTTC
TRBV12-3/TRBV12-4	-	-	TRBJ2-7	CASSPAHSNEQYF	TGTGCCAGCAGTCCCGCCCATAGCAACGAGCAGTACTTC
TRBV20-1	-	many	TRBJ1-1	CSAAPWTAGSEAFF	TGCAGTGCTGCTCCTTGGACAGCCGGGTCTGAAGCTTTCTTT
TRBV5-1	-	-	TRBJ1-1	CASSPELTTGTEAFF	TGCGCCAGCAGCCCCGAACTCACGACGGGCACTGAAGCTTTCTTT
TRBV29-1	-	-	TRBJ2-7	CSDPDRNYEQYF	TGCAGCGACCCTGACAGAAACTACGAGCAGTACTTC
TRBV13	-	once	TRBJ2-7	CASSLGGPPHSYEQYF	TGTGCCAGCAGCTTAGGGGGACCTCCTCACTCCTACGAGCAGTACTTC
TRBV30	-	many	TRBJ1-2	CAWRGYMNYGYTF	TGTGCCTGGAGGGGATACATGAACTATGGCTACACCTTC
TRBV27	TRBD1	many	TRBJ2-7	CASSAPGQGLIYEQYF	TGTGCCAGCAGTGCCCCGGGACAGGGACTAATCTACGAGCAGTACTTC
TRBV7-2	-	many	TRBJ1-2	CASSSPGQVVYGYTF	TGTGCCAGCAGCTCCCCGGGGCAGGTCGTTTATGGCTACACCTTC
TRBV30	TRBD1	-	TRBJ2-7	CAWVQRGTGPGYEQYF	TGTGCCTGGGTCCAGAGGGGGACAGGGCCCGGCTACGAGCAGTACTTC
TRBV6-5	-	-	TRBJ2-7	CASSYLRGWSYEQYF	TGTGCCAGCAGTTACTTGCGGGGATGGAGTTACGAGCAGTACTTC
TRBV12-3/TRBV12-4	TRBD2	many	TRBJ2-5	CASNPGTRKETQYF	TGTGCCAGCAACCCCGGGACTAGGAAGGAGACCCAGTACTTC
TRBV29-1	TRBD1	once	TRBJ1-5	CSVEGQGGQPQHF	TGCAGCGTTGAAGGACAGGGTGGGCAGCCCCAGCATTTT
TRBV12-3/TRBV12-4	-	many	TRBJ1-2	CASTWGRHGGGYTF	TGTGCCAGCACCTGGGGACGGCACGGGGGGGGCTACACCTTC
TRBV15	-	many	TRBJ1-5	CATSQGEQPQHF	TGTGCCACCAGCCAGGGTGAACAGCCCCAGCATTTT
TRBV27	-	many	TRBJ1-5	CASSLSTNNQPQHF	TGTGCCAGCAGTTTATCAACGAACAATCAGCCCCAGCATTTT
TRBV19	TRBD1	once	TRBJ1-2	CASSTQTGASYGYTF	TGTGCCAGTAGTACCCAGACAGGGGCAAGCTATGGCTACACCTTC
TRBV7-8	TRBD1	many	TRBJ2-7	CASSMGTVYEQYF	TGTGCCAGCAGCATGGGGACAGTCTACGAGCAGTACTTC
TRBV12-3/TRBV12-4	-	once	TRBJ2-2	CASSTDRATNTGELFF	TGTGCCAGCAGTACAGACCGGGCCACGAACACCGGGGAGCTGTTTTTT
TRBV20-1	-	-	TRBJ2-7	CSAKGGSGVGEQYF	TGCAGTGCTAAGGGTGGTAGCGGCGTCGGGGAGCAGTACTTC
TRBV20-1	-	-	TRBJ1-2	CSASTATDGYTF	TGCAGTGCTAGTACCGCTACGGATGGCTACACCTTC
TRBV18	-	-	TRBJ1-1	CASSGVSLFVTNTEAFF	TGTGCCAGCTCGGGGGTGTCTCTCTTCGTGACGAACACTGAAGCTTTCTTT
TRBV7-9	TRBD2	few	TRBJ2-5	CASSPRSGRETQYF	TGTGCCAGCAGCCCAAGGAGCGGGAGGGAGACCCAGTACTTC
TRBV2	-	many	TRBJ1-5	CASSVAMSLQPQHF	TGTGCCAGCAGTGTGGCTATGTCCCTTCAGCCCCAGCATTTT
TRBV2	TRBD1	many	TRBJ1-2	CASTGTGGNYGYTF	TGTGCCAGCACCGGGACAGGGGGCAACTATGGCTACACCTTC
TRBV29-1	-	few	TRBJ1-1	CSVDRAGNTEAFF	TGCAGCGTTGACCGGGCCGGGAACACTGAAGCTTTCTTT
TRBV6-5	-	-	TRBJ1-2	CASSYTGNGDYGYTF	TGTGCCAGCAGTTATACAGGGAACGGGGACTATGGCTACACCTTC
TRBV11-2	TRBD1	-	TRBJ2-7	CASSLVRGPYEQYF	TGTGCCAGCAGCTTAGTAAGGGGGCCCTACGAGCAGTACTTC
TRBV6-1	TRBD2	-	TRBJ2-7	CASSELGLVSYEQYF	TGTGCCAGCAGTGAACTGGGACTAGTATCCTACGAGCAGTACTTC
TRBV25-1	-	-	TRBJ1-2	CASSESAFGYTF	TGTGCCAGCAGTGAATCTGCGTTTGGCTACACCTTC
TRBV6-5	-	many	TRBJ2-7	CASSSASGVQQYF	TGTGCCAGCAGTTCAGCATCGGGGGTGCAGCAGTACTTC
TRBV6-5	TRBD1	many	TRBJ2-7	CASSYDRDVSEQYF	TGTGCCAGCAGTTACGACAGGGATGTTTCCGAGCAGTACTTC
TRBV29-1	-	many	TRBJ1-1	CSVLQENAFF	TGCAGCGTTTTACAGGAGAACGCTTTCTTT
TRBV20-1	-	many	TRBJ2-6	CSAPKGANVLTF	TGCAGTGCTCCCAAGGGGGCCAACGTCCTGACTTTC
TRBV15	-	many	TRBJ1-1	CATSDGLNTEAFF	TGTGCCACCAGTGACGGTCTTAACACTGAAGCTTTCTTT
TRBV20-1	-	many	TRBJ1-5	CSASKVLDQPQHF	TGCAGTGCTAGTAAGGTCCTCGATCAGCCCCAGCATTTT
TRBV29-1	-	many	TRBJ2-6	CSVEKSGANVLTF	TGCAGCGTTGAGAAAAGTGGGGCCAACGTCCTGACTTTC
TRBV15	TRBD2	few	TRBJ2-5	CATSTQPGGQETQYF	TGTGCCACCAGCACCCAGCCGGGGGGTCAAGAGACCCAGTACTTC
TRBV18	TRBD1	many	TRBJ1-2	CASLRDRGGYGYTF	TGTGCCAGCTTACGGGACAGGGGCGGCTATGGCTACACCTTC
TRBV27	-	many	TRBJ1-5	CASSLFWGGGQPQHF	TGTGCCAGCAGTTTATTTTGGGGGGGGGGACAGCCCCAGCATTTT
TRBV7-2	-	many	TRBJ1-2	CASRGVGLRYGYTF	TGTGCCAGCAGGGGCGTGGGGCTTCGCTATGGCTACACCTTC
TRBV29-1	-	many	TRBJ2-2	CSVEQTRNTGELFF	TGCAGCGTTGAGCAGACCCGAAACACCGGGGAGCTGTTTTTT
TRBV10-3	TRBD2	-	TRBJ2-7	CASSEPGLAFPYEQYF	TGTGCCAGCAGTGAGCCGGGACTAGCGTTCCCCTACGAGCAGTACTTC
TRBV29-1	TRBD2	many	TRBJ2-7	CSVRQGLPYEQYF	TGCAGCGTTCGCCAGGGACTACCCTACGAGCAGTACTTC
TRBV11-2	-	many	TRBJ2-3	CASSSRLVLADTQYF	TGTGCCAGCAGCTCCCGACTCGTCCTAGCAGATACGCAGTATTTT
TRBV19	-	-	TRBJ1-1	CASSPSLRALTEAFF	TGTGCCAGTAGCCCCAGCCTCCGGGCCCTCACTGAAGCTTTCTTT
TRBV15	-	many	TRBJ1-2	CATSRDPTERGYTF	TGTGCCACCAGCAGAGATCCCACCGAGCGGGGCTACACCTTC
TRBV12-3/TRBV12-4	-	many	TRBJ1-2	CASSLVTTNYGYTF	TGTGCCAGCAGTTTAGTCACTACGAACTATGGCTACACCTTC
TRBV7-9	TRBD1	-	TRBJ1-1	CASSNGQGAAFF	TGTGCCAGCAGCAACGGACAGGGGGCGGCTTTCTTT
TRBV6-2/TRBV6-3	-	many	TRBJ2-7	CASTDGLYEQYF	TGTGCCAGCACGGACGGGTTGTACGAGCAGTACTTC